A few counts support the clone carrying this TCR beta chain. Its target is unknown. This sample is drawn from a study of T-cell memory formation after mild COVID-19. Overall study results and limits: Pre-infection memory already had some responding clones, implying cross-reactive memory joined. Clones that shrank (day 15 to 85) were balanced CD4/CD8, whereas later expanders leaned CD4+.

Constant-segment primers served in 5'RACE that generated TCR alpha and TCR beta cDNA libraries bearing sample barcodes and UMIs. One entry per CDR3 protein results from TCRdb running MiXCR on the 5' RACE reads. Of 120,000 to 150,000 distinct CDR3 sequences in the sample, around 21% were seen once. The CDR3 covers 16 residues. J was trimmed by 5 bases and V by 0 bases; bases with no gene match: 4. The germline V gene has CDR1 KGHSH and CDR2 LQKENI. Sequenced: PBMCs or a T cell subset sorted from them (not recorded which). The TCR originated in an adult woman who had mild COVID-19 (a few samples of this study predate the infection). Cell type and time point are not known. The chain couples TRBV18 to TRBJ2-1; TRBD2 matches at 10 bases. For the CDR3, the DNA is TGTGCCAGCTCACCACCGTCACTAGCGGGAAACAATGAGCAGTTCTTC. Protein product: CASSPPSLAGNNEQFF. The whole variable domain, remainder taken from reference TRBV18 and TRBJ2-1, is NAGVMQNPRHLVRRRGQEARLRCSPMKGHSHVYWYRQLPEEGLKFMVYLQKENIIDESGMPKERFSAEFPKEGPSILRIQQVVRGDSAAYFCASSPPSLAGNNEQFFGPGTRLTVL.